The 31 T cell receptor beta chains in this list originate from one sample, sequenced in a study of cytomegalovirus exposure and HLA in healthy donors. The study ran its PCR with 60 Vbeta and 13 Jbeta primers. The method was immunoSEQ multiplex PCR; TCRdb's version includes in-frame clones alone and lacks a portion of them. In the table there are roughly 150,000 clones, around two thirds of which are singletons. The sequenced material came from PBMCs. Every receptor here comes from a man aged 25 to 40 in good health and CMV-seropositive.

This clone showed up just a few times. The rearrangement joins TRBV27 to TRBJ2-7; 8 bases match TRBD2. Germline V gene data show CDR1 as MNHEY and CDR2 as SMNVEV (reference sequence). The CDR3 has 13 amino acids. Trimming took 5 bases from V and 2 from J; bases not matched to a gene: 2. The CDR3 DNA reads TGTGCCAGCAGTCTGGGACTAGCCTACGAGCAGTACTTC. Translated, it gives CASSLGLAYEQYF.

V gene TRBV7-3 combines with J gene TRBJ2-2, with a tentative D call TRBD2 (6 bases). V lost 1 base, J lost 3 bases, and 6 bases lay in between. Germline CDR1 and CDR2: SGHTA and FQGTGA. The CDR3 is 14 amino acids. The DNA of the CDR3 is TGTGCCAGCAGCTTAAGGGGGGACACCGGGGAGCTGTTTTTT. Its protein product is CASSLRGDTGELFF.

For this clone: The junction does not match germline at one end; this may be a read error. The gene calls are TRBV7-9 and TRBJ1-3; 7 bases fit TRBD1. The CDR3 covers 17 residues. Germline V gene data show CDR1 as SEHNR and CDR2 as FQNEAQ (reference sequence). CDR3 loop: CSSSLGQGGHSGNTIYF. DNA of the CDR3: TGTTCCAGCAGCTTAGGGCAGGGGGGACACTCTGGAAACACCATATATTTT.

As for this clone: One end of the junction fails to match germline, which may point to a read error. V and J are TRBV7-9 and TRBJ2-7; D uncertain. Germline CDR1 is SEHNR and CDR2 is FQNEAQ (reference sequence). The CDR3 runs 12 residues. DNA for the CDR3: TGTTCCAGCAGCTACACCATCTACGAGCAGTACTTC. It translates to CSSSYTIYEQYF.

This clone was counted once. This chain uses TRBV5-4 with TRBJ2-1, with 10 bases that match TRBD2. V lost 2 bases and J lost 8; bases outside the gene matches: 7. Germline loops: CDR1 SGHNT, CDR2 YYREEE (reference sequence). The CDR3 runs 15 residues. Here the CDR3 DNA reads TGTGCCAGCAGCTTTGTAGCGGGAGGAAGTTATGAGCAGTTCTTC. Its protein is CASSFVAGGSYEQFF.

The CDR3 loop is CAISASGHTSTDTQYF. The DNA of the CDR3 is TGTGCCATCAGTGCCTCGGGACACACAAGCACAGATACGCAGTATTTT. V usage is TRBV10-3 and J usage is TRBJ2-3, with D maybe TRBD1 (6 bases). This CDR3 has 16 residues. The germline V gene encodes CDR1 ENHRY and CDR2 SYGVKD. Trimming shortened V by 4 bases and J by 0 bases, and 14 bases separated the two germline ends.

This clone turned up a few times. V is TRBV18 and J is TRBJ1-1; D remains ambiguous. Germline CDR1 and CDR2: KGHSH and LQKENI. Trimming removed 0 bases from V and 6 bases from J, with 5 bases in between. The CDR3 is made up of 12 amino acids. Here the CDR3 DNA reads TGTGCCAGCTCACCACCCTTTTCTGAAGCTTTCTTT. Amino acids: CASSPPFSEAFF.

A single count supports this clone. The chain has TRBV12-5 and TRBJ2-5; 7 nucleotides align to TRBD2. The better agreement between TRBJ2-7 and the DNA end casts doubt on the J call. The CDR3 length is 14 residues. CDR1 is LGHNT, CDR2 FRNRAP, per germline. The CDR3 region has the DNA TGTGCTAGTTATGCGGGGGACGCCTCCTACGAGCAGTACTTC. Its translation is CASYAGDASYEQYF.

This clone was counted between two and nine times. The J gene is TRBJ2-7, the V gene TRBV6-1, with D maybe TRBD2 (6 bases). The CDR3 totals 13 residues. V gave up 11 bases and J gave up 2 bases, with 16 bases separating them. CDR1 is MNHNS and CDR2 is SASEGT in the germline V gene. The CDR3 bases are TGTGCCCGCTTCCGGGGGATTCCCTACGAGCAGTACTTC. This sequence encodes CARFRGIPYEQYF.

V gene TRBV19 combines with J gene TRBJ1-2, with 7 bases identical to TRBD1. The CDR3 contains 18 residues. Germline-derived CDR1 and CDR2 are LNHDA and SQIVND (reference sequence). V lost 7 bases to trimming and J lost 1 base; unmatched junction nucleotides: 18. CDR3 coding DNA: TGTGCCAGTACCCCAACCCGCGACAGGGCGTCCGGTAACTATGGCTACACCTTC. It specifies CASTPTRDRASGNYGYTF.

The table lists this clone with a count of one. The chain recombines TRBV9 with TRBJ2-5; 7 positions match TRBD2. V trimming: 0 bases; J trimming: 7 bases; junction bases outside the gene matches: 12. The CDR3 sequence is 16 residues long. Germline V lookup: CDR1 SGDLS, CDR2 YYNGEE. The CDR3 region has the DNA TGTGCCAGCAGCGTAGGGATCGGGGGAGGGGAGGGGACCCAGTACTTC. It translates to CASSVGIGGGEGTQYF.

V usage is TRBV7-8 and J usage is TRBJ2-3; maybe TRBD2 (6 bases). The V gene lost 5 bases and the J gene lost 4 bases, with 13 bases spanning the gap. From germline, CDR1 is SGHVS and CDR2 FQNEAQ. There are 14 residues in the CDR3. CDR3 amino acids: CASSDRLGPDTQYF. DNA for the CDR3: TGTGCCAGCAGCGATCGACTAGGGCCAGATACGCAGTATTTT.

A single count supports this clone. The chain links TRBV15 to TRBJ2-7; 9 bases fit TRBD2. The junction had 9 bases not matched to a gene; V was cut back by 0 bases and J by 3 bases. The CDR3 length is 17 residues. From germline, CDR1 is LNHNV and CDR2 YYDKDF (reference sequence). This CDR3 is CATSREPLPSGNYEQYF. The CDR3 bases are TGTGCCACCAGCAGAGAGCCCCTCCCTAGCGGGAACTACGAGCAGTACTTC.

This chain uses TRBV18 with TRBJ2-7, with 7 nucleotides matching TRBD2. The CDR3 has 15 residues. Germline CDR1 and CDR2: KGHSH and LQKENI. V dropped 3 bases and J dropped 2; count of bases not matched to a gene: 7. This chain's CDR3 is CASSPSSGRPYEQYF. The CDR3 DNA follows: TGTGCCAGCTCACCGTCTAGCGGAAGGCCCTACGAGCAGTACTTC.

This chain's CDR3 is CASSSEMSVAFF. In DNA, the CDR3 is TGCGCCAGCAGCTCCGAAATGTCGGTAGCTTTCTTT. The J gene is TRBJ1-1, the V gene TRBV5-1; D unclear. Deletions cut 3 bases from V and 10 bases from J, with 13 bases between. This CDR3 has 12 residues. The germline CDR1 and CDR2 sequences are SGHRS and YFSETQ.

This chain joins TRBV6-6 and TRBJ2-7; 7 nucleotides agree with TRBD2. Trimming removed 2 bases from V and 0 bases from J; junction bases left unmatched: 4. The CDR3 contains 15 residues. From germline, CDR1 is MNHNY and CDR2 SVGAGI (reference sequence). CDR3 sequence reads: CASSYKRDSSYEQYF. The CDR3 DNA is TGTGCCAGCAGTTACAAGCGGGACTCCTCCTACGAGCAGTACTTC.

This chain uses TRBV2 with TRBJ1-5; tentative D call: TRBD1 (5 bases). CDR3 length equals 14 residues. Germline V gene data show CDR1 as SNHLY and CDR2 as FYNNEI. Trimming stripped 3 bases from V and 6 bases from J, with 12 bases between. The CDR3, as DNA: TGTGCCAGCAGTGAGGAGGGGCCCACTCAGCCCCAGCATTTT. It yields the protein CASSEEGPTQPQHF.

The sample holds one count of this clone. V and J are TRBV28 and TRBJ1-1; TRBD1 might be the D (6 bases). This CDR3 spans 14 amino acids. Germline-derived CDR1 and CDR2 are MDHEN and SYDVKM. V was cut by 5 bases and J by 9 bases, with 19 bases left in between. CDR3 amino acids: CASSGGGAVKKAFF. CDR3 sequence (DNA): TGTGCCAGCAGTGGAGGGGGGGCGGTAAAGAAAGCTTTCTTT.

V usage is TRBV30 and J usage is TRBJ2-5, with D perhaps matching TRBD1 (5 bases). V was clipped by 5 bases and J by 4 bases, with 11 bases between them. This CDR3 has 12 residues. Germline V gene lookup returns CDR1 GTSNPN and CDR2 SVGIG (reference sequence). Written as DNA, the CDR3 is TGTGCCTGGGGCGGAAGGGGAGAGACCCAGTACTTC. Protein sequence: CAWGGRGETQYF.

The chain joins TRBV4-1 to TRBJ2-2; 8 bases agree with TRBD2. With 2 bases clipped from V and 1 base from J, the junction kept 0 bases outside the gene matches. The CDR3 has 15 residues. The germline CDR1 and CDR2 sequences are MGHRA and YSYEKL. CDR3 sequence reads: CASSQLAGNTGELFF. The CDR3 DNA sequence: TGCGCCAGCAGCCAACTAGCGGGGAACACCGGGGAGCTGTTTTTT.

The chain recombines TRBV5-1 with TRBJ2-5, with D maybe TRBD1 (6 bases). The V end lost 4 bases, the J end lost 0 bases, and 13 bases lay between the germline ends. Germline CDR1 and CDR2: SGHRS and YFSETQ. CDR3 length: 15 residues. CDR3 region: CASSPPGDDQETQYF. The CDR3 region has the DNA TGCGCCAGCAGCCCCCCAGGGGACGACCAAGAGACCCAGTACTTC.

The rearrangement uses TRBV5-4 and TRBJ2-7; 9 bases agree with TRBD1. Looked up from germline, CDR1 is SGHNT and CDR2 is YYREEE (reference sequence). The CDR3 covers 14 residues. The trim removed 5 bases at V and 2 bases at J, leaving 5 bases unmatched. Written as DNA, the CDR3 is TGTGCCAGCAGTAAAGGACAGGGGACCTACGAGCAGTACTTC. Protein sequence: CASSKGQGTYEQYF.

As for this clone: Its ends do not fully match the called genes, so a read error is possible. Other DNA sequences from this sample encode an identical CDR3 as well. The chain carries TRBV7-6 and TRBJ2-2, with a possible D match to TRBD2 (5 bases). Germline CDR1 SGHVS, CDR2 FNYEAQ. The CDR3 loop spans 15 amino acids. The CDR3 here is CASSLTVANTGELFF. Written as DNA, the CDR3 is TGTGCCAGCAGCCTCACTGTAGCGAACACCGGGGAGTTGTTTTTT.

This clone has only a few counts. The chain links TRBV27 to TRBJ2-7; 9 bases map to TRBD2. The germline V gene encodes CDR1 MNHEY and CDR2 SMNVEV (reference sequence). The CDR3 is 15 amino acids. The V and J ends lost 0 bases and 1 base, in that order; junction bases with no gene match: 1. Here the CDR3 DNA reads TGTGCCAGCAGTTTATCTAGCGGGAGTTCCTACGAGCAGTACTTC. Amino acid sequence: CASSLSSGSSYEQYF.

The chain recombines TRBV11-2 with TRBJ2-5; 9 bases agree with TRBD2. There are 14 residues in the CDR3. Trimming took 5 bases from V and 5 from J; bases not matched to a gene: 6. Germline V gene data show CDR1 as SGHAT and CDR2 as FQNNGV. The CDR3 DNA follows: TGTGCCAGCAGCGACTGGGGACTAGCTGAGACCCAGTACTTC. Encoded protein: CASSDWGLAETQYF.

This clone has only a few counts. The rearrangement joins TRBV19 to TRBJ1-4; 8 bases map to TRBD1. The CDR3 length is 13 residues. J was trimmed by 6 bases and V by 7 bases; bases with no gene match: 4. Germline V gives CDR1 LNHDA, CDR2 SQIVND (reference sequence). This CDR3 reads CASTGGIDEKLFF. DNA of the CDR3: TGTGCCAGTACAGGGGGCATCGATGAAAAACTGTTTTTT.

The V and J genes are TRBV12-5 and TRBJ1-5, with 9 nucleotides matching TRBD1. V was pared by 1 base and J by 0 bases, with 4 bases of the junction left unmatched. Germline CDR1 LGHNT, CDR2 FRNRAP. The CDR3 covers 17 residues. CDR3 protein: CASGLGTGAYSNQPQHF. Written as DNA, the CDR3 is TGTGCTAGTGGTTTGGGGACAGGGGCGTATAGCAATCAGCCCCAGCATTTT.

The count of this clone is one. The CDR3 DNA is TGTGCCAGCAGTGAAGGGGGGTACCCTGAAGCTTTCTTT. This translates into CASSEGGYPEAFF. The chain uses TRBV25-1 and TRBJ1-1; D possibly corresponds to TRBD1 (5 bases). Trimming took 2 bases from V and 6 from J, leaving 10 bases between them. The CDR3 sequence is 13 residues long. Germline V gives CDR1 MGHDK, CDR2 SYGVNS.

The V and J genes are TRBV6-5 and TRBJ2-1, with 7 bases fitting TRBD1. Germline lookup yields CDR1 MNHEY and CDR2 SVGAGI. V shed 7 bases and J 2 bases; nucleotides not matched to a gene: 5. CDR3 length equals 14 residues. This CDR3 is CASTTGDPYNEQFF. The CDR3 region has the DNA TGTGCCAGCACCACAGGGGACCCCTACAATGAGCAGTTCTTC.

The chain links TRBV7-9 to TRBJ1-2; 7 positions agree with TRBD1. The ends lost 5 bases at V and 4 bases at J; junction bases unmatched: 7. Germline CDR1 is SEHNR and CDR2 is FQNEAQ (reference sequence). The CDR3 is 14 residues long. The CDR3 protein is CASSPDRESYGYTF. CDR3 sequence (DNA): TGTGCCAGCAGCCCAGACAGGGAATCCTATGGCTACACCTTC. The full variable domain, with the rest looked up from reference TRBV7-9 and TRBJ1-2, is DTGVSQNPRHKITKRGQNVTFRCDPISEHNRLYWYRQTLGQGPEFLTYFQNEAQLEKSRLLSDRFSAERPKGSFSTLEIQRTEQGDSAMYLCASSPDRESYGYTFGSGTRLTVV.

This clone was seen more than once but under ten times. The genes are TRBV27 and TRBJ1-2, with 7 bases aligning to TRBD1. This CDR3 is 15 amino acids long. V was clipped by 6 bases and J by 0 bases; unmatched bases: 7. Germline V gene lookup returns CDR1 MNHEY and CDR2 SMNVEV (reference sequence). This CDR3 is CASRADRPPNYGYTF. The CDR3 bases are TGTGCCAGCAGGGCGGACAGGCCCCCTAACTATGGCTACACCTTC.